This T cell receptor beta chain was documented in a study of T-cell memory formation after mild COVID-19. Study results and caveats: Memory cells collected pre-infection included some clones that later responded, suggesting cross-reactive memory joined. CD4/CD8 balance held among clones contracting day 15 to 85, and later expanders leaned CD4+.

The CDR3 covers 17 residues. Germline CDR1 and CDR2: SQVTM and ANQGSEA. Losses at the gene ends were 4 bases for V and 0 bases for J; bases not matched to a gene: 10. A 5'RACE reaction primed in the constant segment made cDNA libraries of TCR alpha and TCR beta, and these carried sample barcodes and UMIs. Each CDR3 protein is one row after TCRdb ran MiXCR on the 5' RACE reads. This table holds 540,000 or so distinct CDR3 sequences, just over 20% found once. Turning to this clonotype: Its cognate antigen is unknown.

Sample: PBMCs or a T cell subset sorted from them (not recorded which). The TCR sequence derives from an adult woman who had mild COVID-19 (a few samples of this study predate the infection). Cell type and time point are not known. The chain couples TRBV29-1 to TRBJ2-1; 9 bases agree with TRBD2. CDR3 sequence: CSVVYLAGSPSYNEQFF. In DNA, the CDR3 is TGCAGCGTTGTATACCTAGCGGGGTCTCCCTCCTACAATGAGCAGTTCTTC.